The 10 T cell receptor beta chains given below trace back to one sample, sequenced in a study of blood T cell repertoires in COVID-19. The method was immunoSEQ multiplex PCR; TCRdb's version includes in-frame clones alone and lacks a portion of them. This sample has approximately 210,000 clones; 92% occur once, and the top ten carry about 1.3%. The source material was peripheral blood. The receptors were gathered from a man aged 25 to 40 with acute or convalescent COVID-19.

The rearrangement links TRBV24-1 to TRBJ2-7, with D possibly TRBD2 on 6 matching bases. CDR1 and CDR2 (germline): KGHDR, SFDVKD. The V end lost 3 bases, the J end lost 3 bases, and 14 bases lay between the germline ends. This CDR3 is built from 15 residues. The CDR3 sequence: CATSDPGTADYEQYF. DNA for the CDR3: TGTGCCACCAGTGATCCCGGGACTGCCGACTACGAGCAGTACTTC.

The chain couples TRBV10-1 to TRBJ2-7; D might be TRBD1 (8 bases). Germline CDR1 and CDR2: WNHNN and SYGVQD (reference sequence). Trimming took off 3 bases at V and 6 bases at J, with 12 bases between the two ends. The CDR3 is made up of 13 amino acids. CDR3 sequence reads: CASSDYRGGEQYF. The DNA for the CDR3 is TGCGCCAGCAGTGACTACAGGGGGGGCGAGCAGTACTTC.

The rearrangement joins TRBV4-1 to TRBJ2-5; 8 positions agree with TRBD1. The CDR3 has 16 amino acids. Germline V lookup: CDR1 MGHRA, CDR2 YSYEKL. V gave up 6 bases and J gave up 5 bases; unmatched junction bases: 14. This chain's CDR3 is CASSPTRQGRLETQYF. The CDR3 nucleotides read TGCGCCAGCAGTCCCACGAGACAGGGGAGGTTGGAGACCCAGTACTTC.

The rearrangement links TRBV28 to TRBJ1-2; possible D gene TRBD1, 6 bases. V was cut by 5 bases and J by 7 bases, with 14 bases left in between. The CDR3 contains 13 residues. CDR1 MDHEN and CDR2 SYDVKM come from the germline V gene. DNA of the CDR3: TGTGCCAGCAGTCAGGGGTTCAATGGTGGCTACACCTTC. Translation: CASSQGFNGGYTF.

The CDR3 coding sequence is TGTGCCAGCGCCACCGGCCAGGGGATCACTGAAGCTTTCTTT. The encoded protein is CASATGQGITEAFF. The chain carries TRBV18 and TRBJ1-1; tentative D call: TRBD1 (6 bases). In germline, CDR1 is KGHSH, CDR2 LQKENI. This CDR3 is built from 14 residues. The germline V and J ends were trimmed by 8 bases and 4 bases, with 17 bases remaining between them.

The J gene is TRBJ1-2, the V gene TRBV4-2, with 9 positions matching TRBD1. Germline CDR1 reads LGHNA; CDR2 reads YNFKEQ. This CDR3 comprises 17 residues. The ends lost 6 bases at V and 3 bases at J; junction bases unmatched: 14. The CDR3 loop is CASRAPGQGTWDYGYTF. The CDR3 region has the DNA TGTGCCAGCAGAGCGCCGGGACAGGGAACTTGGGACTATGGCTACACCTTC.

The count of this clone is one. This chain connects TRBV19 to TRBJ1-2, with D possibly TRBD1 on 5 matching bases. Germline values: CDR1 LNHDA, CDR2 SQIVND (reference sequence). This CDR3 has 14 amino acids. The V end was cut by 8 bases, the J end by 3 bases, with 16 bases between. This chain's CDR3 is CASSSSLRDYGYTF. In DNA form, the CDR3 reads TGTGCCAGTTCCTCATCCCTCAGGGACTATGGCTACACCTTC.

This sequence joins TRBV5-1 and TRBJ2-7, with 8 bases identical to TRBD1. Germline CDR1 and CDR2: SGHRS and YFSETQ. After removal of 4 bases from V and 2 bases from J, the junction contained 8 bases not matched to a gene. This CDR3 has 15 amino acids. The CDR3 DNA follows: TGCGCCAGCAGCCCCGGACAGGGTGGGGCCTACGAGCAGTACTTC. Protein: CASSPGQGGAYEQYF.

The rearrangement uses TRBV6-5 and TRBJ1-5; weak D call: TRBD1 (5 bases). The CDR3 is 13 residues long. With 9 bases removed from V and 7 bases from J, the gap between germline ends came to 16 bases. The germline gives CDR1 MNHEY, CDR2 SVGAGI. Here the CDR3 reads CASSTSGVQPQHF. The CDR3 DNA follows: TGTGCCAGTAGCACTTCGGGGGTACAGCCCCAGCATTTT.

This clone was seen a few times. The chain combines TRBV4-1 with TRBJ2-1, with 11 bases aligning to TRBD2. CDR1 and CDR2 from the germline V gene are MGHRA and YSYEKL. J gave up 4 bases and V 7 bases, and 6 bases lay outside the gene matches. CDR3 length: 15 residues. The CDR3 region is CASNIAGGIYNEQFF. CDR3 nucleotides: TGCGCCAGCAACATAGCGGGGGGGATTTACAATGAGCAGTTCTTC.